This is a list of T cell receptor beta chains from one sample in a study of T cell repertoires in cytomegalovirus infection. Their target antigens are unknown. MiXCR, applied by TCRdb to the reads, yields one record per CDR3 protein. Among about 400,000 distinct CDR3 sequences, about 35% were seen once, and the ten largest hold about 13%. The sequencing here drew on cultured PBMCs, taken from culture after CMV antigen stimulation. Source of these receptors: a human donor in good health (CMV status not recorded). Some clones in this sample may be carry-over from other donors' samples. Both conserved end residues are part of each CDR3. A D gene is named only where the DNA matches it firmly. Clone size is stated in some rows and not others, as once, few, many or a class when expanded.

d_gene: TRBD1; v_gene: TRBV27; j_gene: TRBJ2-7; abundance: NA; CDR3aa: CASSSGTGFYEQYF; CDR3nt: TGTGCCAGCAGTTCTGGGACAGGGTTTTACGAGCAGTACTTC
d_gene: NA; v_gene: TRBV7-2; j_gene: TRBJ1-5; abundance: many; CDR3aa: CASSSGRKDQPQHF; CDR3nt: TGTGCCAGCAGCTCAGGACGGAAAGATCAGCCCCAGCATTTT
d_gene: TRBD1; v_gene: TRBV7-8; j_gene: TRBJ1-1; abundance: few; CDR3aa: CASSPEATGTTEAFF; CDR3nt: TGTGCCAGCAGCCCAGAAGCGACAGGGACCACTGAAGCTTTCTTT
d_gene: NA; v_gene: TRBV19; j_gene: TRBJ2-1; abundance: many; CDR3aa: CASSAGRSRSYNEQFF; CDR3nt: TGTGCCAGTAGTGCAGGCCGTTCTCGCTCCTACAATGAGCAGTTCTTC
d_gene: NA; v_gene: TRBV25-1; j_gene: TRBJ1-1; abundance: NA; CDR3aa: CASSAGRGGGRGNTEAFF; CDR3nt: TGTGCCAGCAGTGCCGGCAGGGGCGGTGGTCGGGGAAACACTGAAGCTTTCTTT
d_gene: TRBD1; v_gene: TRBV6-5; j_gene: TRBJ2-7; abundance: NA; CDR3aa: CASSSFRTGRTSYEQYF; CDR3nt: TGTGCCAGCAGTTCCTTCCGGACAGGGAGAACATCCTACGAGCAGTACTTC
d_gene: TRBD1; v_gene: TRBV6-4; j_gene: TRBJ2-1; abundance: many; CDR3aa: CASSAQATGGFYEQFF; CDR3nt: TGTGCCAGCAGTGCCCAAGCGACAGGGGGATTTTATGAGCAGTTCTTC
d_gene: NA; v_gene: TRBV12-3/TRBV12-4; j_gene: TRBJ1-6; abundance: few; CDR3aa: CASTFGVYNSPLHF; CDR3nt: TGTGCCAGCACTTTCGGGGTCTATAATTCACCCCTCCACTTT
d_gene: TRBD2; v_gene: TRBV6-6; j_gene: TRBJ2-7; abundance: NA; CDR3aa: CASTEWFRTSDHEQYF; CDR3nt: TGTGCCAGCACCGAGTGGTTCAGGACTAGCGACCACGAGCAGTACTTC
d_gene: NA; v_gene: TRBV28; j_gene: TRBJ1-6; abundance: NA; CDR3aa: CASSPPYSNSPLHF; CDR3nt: TGTGCCAGCAGTCCACCTTACAGTAATTCACCCCTCCACTTT
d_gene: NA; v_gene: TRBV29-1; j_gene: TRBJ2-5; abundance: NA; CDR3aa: CSVEEGGETQYF; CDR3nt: TGCAGCGTTGAGGAGGGAGGAGAGACCCAGTACTTC
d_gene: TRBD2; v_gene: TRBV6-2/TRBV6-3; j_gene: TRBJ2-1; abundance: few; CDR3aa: CASSHRTSGSYNEQFF; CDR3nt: TGTGCCAGCAGTCATCGGACTAGCGGCTCTTACAATGAGCAGTTCTTC
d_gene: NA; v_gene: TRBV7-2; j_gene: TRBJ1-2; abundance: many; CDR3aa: CASSPTEIYGYTF; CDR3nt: TGTGCCAGCAGCCCTACAGAGATCTATGGCTACACCTTC
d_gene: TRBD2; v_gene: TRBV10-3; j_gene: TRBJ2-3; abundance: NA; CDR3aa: CATDSGTSGSGTDTQYF; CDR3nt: TGTGCCACCGACTCCGGGACTAGCGGGAGTGGGACAGATACGCAGTATTTT
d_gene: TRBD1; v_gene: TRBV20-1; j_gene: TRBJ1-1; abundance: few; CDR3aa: CSARDRGTEAFF; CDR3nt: TGCAGTGCTAGAGACAGGGGGACTGAAGCTTTCTTT
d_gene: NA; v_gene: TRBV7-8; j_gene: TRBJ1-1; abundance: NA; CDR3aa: CASSGRAADTEAFF; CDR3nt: TGTGCCAGCAGCGGCAGGGCGGCGGACACTGAAGCTTTCTTT